These 23 T cell receptor beta chains were all obtained from the same sample, sequenced in a study of blood T cell repertoires in COVID-19. TCRdb keeps only in-frame clones here, not all; method: immunoSEQ multiplex PCR. The sample has fewer than 150,000 clones; approximately 81% are singletons. Sequenced: peripheral blood. These receptors were obtained from a human donor in a cohort sampled during active COVID-19.

V and J are TRBV28 and TRBJ2-2, with unresolved D. Trimming cost V 2 bases and J 5 bases, with 9 bases left between them. CDR3 length equals 14 residues. Germline V gene lookup returns CDR1 MDHEN and CDR2 SYDVKM. The CDR3 loop reads CASSLTLRTGELFF. CDR3 DNA sequence: TGTGCCAGCAGTTTAACTTTGAGAACCGGGGAGCTGTTTTTT.

This clone was counted a single time. The rearrangement uses TRBV7-3 and TRBJ1-1; 9 positions match TRBD1. With 1 base clipped from V and 8 bases from J, the junction kept 2 bases outside the gene matches. This CDR3 has 13 residues. The germline gives CDR1 SGHTA, CDR2 FQGTGA. CDR3 sequence (DNA): TGTGCCAGCAGCTTAATGACAGGGGGGGAAGCTTTCTTT. It yields the protein CASSLMTGGEAFF.

The chain couples TRBV6-5 to TRBJ2-3, with D perhaps matching TRBD1 (5 bases). The CDR3 is 14 amino acids. Trimming left V 6 bases short and J 5 bases short, with 15 bases between. Germline V lookup: CDR1 MNHEY, CDR2 SVGAGI. The CDR3 region is CASRPGLGVDTQYF. CDR3 DNA: TGTGCCAGCAGGCCCGGGCTAGGGGTAGATACGCAGTATTTT.

By share of the sample, this clone is medium-sized. The chain has TRBV6-5 and TRBJ1-6, with D tentatively TRBD1 (5 bases). CDR3 length equals 15 residues. Between the trimmed V and J ends, which lost 2 bases and 11 bases, there was a span of 16 bases. The germline V gene encodes CDR1 MNHEY and CDR2 SVGAGI. CDR3 bases: TGTGCCAGCAGTTACGCACAGGATTCGACCGCACCCCTCCACTTT. Amino acids: CASSYAQDSTAPLHF.

The genes are TRBV6-1 and TRBJ1-2; no reliable D call. The CDR3 has 14 amino acids. With 1 base removed from V and 7 bases from J, the gap between germline ends came to 13 bases. In germline, CDR1 is MNHNS, CDR2 SASEGT. The CDR3, as DNA: TGTGCCAGCAGTGAAGATCCCCGTTCTCGTGGCTACACCTTC. The encoded protein is CASSEDPRSRGYTF.

The gene calls are TRBV25-1 and TRBJ1-1; D gene ambiguous. Germline V CDR1 and CDR2: MGHDK, SYGVNS. This CDR3 spans 12 amino acids. The germline V and J ends were trimmed by 7 bases and 5 bases, with 11 bases remaining between them. Here the CDR3 reads CASTRGKTEAFF. The DNA for the CDR3 is TGTGCCAGCACGCGGGGAAAGACTGAAGCTTTCTTT.

The chain has TRBV3-1 (or the pseudogene TRBV3-2) and TRBJ2-1; 8 bases line up with TRBD2. Germline V CDR1 and CDR2: LGHDT, YNNKEL (reference sequence). Trimming cost V 5 bases and J 6 bases; bases outside gene matches: 12. CDR3 length: 16 residues. CDR3 coding DNA: TGTGCCAGCAGCGGAGGGGCGGGGGGAATTCGCAATGAGCAGTTCTTC. It is translated as CASSGGAGGIRNEQFF.

The V gene is TRBV28, the J gene TRBJ1-1; 7 bases line up with TRBD1. The germline CDR1 and CDR2 sequences are MDHEN and SYDVKM. CDR3 length: 16 amino acids. The ends lost 5 bases at V and 0 bases at J; junction bases unmatched: 9. CDR3 protein: CASSPGQVPMNTEAFF. DNA for the CDR3: TGTGCCAGCAGTCCTGGACAGGTCCCGATGAACACTGAAGCTTTCTTT. Full variable domain (missing parts from reference TRBV28 and TRBJ1-1): DVKVTQSSRYLVKRTGEKVFLECVQDMDHENMFWYRQDPGLGLRLIYFSYDVKMKEKGDIPEGYSVSREKKERFSLILESASTNQTSMYLCASSPGQVPMNTEAFFGQGTRLTVV.

The chain uses TRBV27 and TRBJ2-1; 11 nucleotides match TRBD2. The V gene end was trimmed by 3 bases and the J gene end by 2 bases; junction bases not matched to a gene: 3. Germline V CDR1 and CDR2: MNHEY, SMNVEV (reference sequence). CDR3 length: 16 amino acids. CDR3 protein: CASSFRLAGTYNEQFF. The CDR3 DNA is TGTGCCAGCAGTTTCCGACTAGCGGGGACCTACAATGAGCAGTTCTTC.

The chain is built from TRBV20-1 and TRBJ2-1; D call uncertain. The CDR3 sequence is 11 residues long. Germline V gene lookup returns CDR1 DFQATT and CDR2 SNEGSKA (reference sequence). The ends were cut back, 6 bases at V and 4 bases at J, with 7 bases in the middle. The CDR3 DNA follows: TGCAGTGCCCCCCGGTACAATGAGCAGTTCTTC. Its translation: CSAPRYNEQFF.

This clone showed up just once. J is TRBJ1-1 and V is TRBV6-5, with 8 positions matching TRBD1. This CDR3 spans 14 amino acids. Germline values: CDR1 MNHEY, CDR2 SVGAGI. Unmatched junction bases numbered 4, after V lost 7 bases and J lost 0 bases. This CDR3 reads CASNRQGMNTEAFF. DNA for the CDR3: TGTGCCAGCAACCGACAGGGGATGAACACTGAAGCTTTCTTT.

V usage is TRBV28 and J usage is TRBJ1-5; D is perhaps TRBD1 (6 bases). The length of the CDR3 is 15 residues. In germline, CDR1 is MDHEN, CDR2 SYDVKM. Trimming stripped 3 bases from V and 4 bases from J, with 13 bases between. Here the CDR3 reads CASSLLAGENQPQHF. The DNA for the CDR3 is TGTGCCAGCAGTTTGTTGGCAGGGGAGAATCAGCCCCAGCATTTT.

J is TRBJ2-3 and V is TRBV5-1; 9 bases agree with TRBD1. After removal of 4 bases from V and 0 bases from J, the junction contained 6 bases not matched to a gene. The CDR3 runs 16 residues. Germline lookup yields CDR1 SGHRS and CDR2 YFSETQ. The CDR3 loop reads CASSNGTGMSTDTQYF. CDR3 sequence (DNA): TGCGCCAGCAGCAATGGGACAGGGATGAGCACAGATACGCAGTATTTT.

The V call is TRBV5-1, the J call TRBJ2-1; TRBD2 is a possible D gene (6 bases). CDR1 SGHRS and CDR2 YFSETQ come from the germline V gene. The CDR3 sequence is 16 residues long. V was pared by 1 base and J by 0 bases, with 11 bases between. Here the CDR3 reads CASSLLFGSSYNEQFF. As DNA, the CDR3 is TGCGCCAGCAGCTTGCTTTTCGGGAGCTCCTACAATGAGCAGTTCTTC.

The chain links TRBV3-1 (or the pseudogene TRBV3-2) to TRBJ1-3; weak D call: TRBD1 (5 bases). The ends were cut back, 6 bases at V and 2 bases at J, with 14 bases in the middle. Germline V gives CDR1 LGHDT, CDR2 YNNKEL (reference sequence). The CDR3 is 15 residues long. The CDR3 region is CASRNRDFTGNTIYF. The DNA of the CDR3 is TGTGCCAGCAGAAACCGGGACTTTACTGGAAACACCATATATTTT.

The gene calls are TRBV6-1 and TRBJ2-3, with 9 bases aligning to TRBD2. Germline-derived CDR1 and CDR2 are MNHNS and SASEGT. The CDR3 consists of 16 residues. The V gene end was trimmed by 1 base and the J gene end by 1 base; junction bases not matched to a gene: 3. This CDR3 is CASSEGVAGGTDTQYF. The DNA for the CDR3 is TGTGCCAGCAGTGAAGGGGTAGCGGGGGGCACAGATACGCAGTATTTT.

This clone was seen just once. This chain uses TRBV5-6 with TRBJ2-3; 8 bases agree with TRBD2. CDR1 SGHDT and CDR2 YYEEEE come from the germline V gene. The CDR3 covers 17 residues. Germline trimming cut 1 base from V and 1 base from J; bases unmatched to any gene: 8. The CDR3 here is CASSLLGLEVGTDTQYF. CDR3 DNA sequence: TGTGCCAGCAGCTTGCTGGGACTAGAGGTTGGCACAGATACGCAGTATTTT.

This clone was counted once. The rearrangement links TRBV5-4 to TRBJ2-2, with TRBD1 matching over 9 bases. This CDR3 has 16 residues. J lost 0 bases, V lost 3 bases, and 3 bases had no gene match. From germline, CDR1 is SGHNT and CDR2 YYREEE (reference sequence). The CDR3 nucleotides are TGTGCCAGCAGCTCCGGGACAGGGTCGAACACCGGGGAGCTGTTTTTT. Translating gives CASSSGTGSNTGELFF.

The V gene is TRBV6-5, the J gene TRBJ1-4; the D gene is possibly TRBD1 (5 bases). V lost 5 bases and J lost 5, with 12 bases in between. The germline CDR1 and CDR2 sequences are MNHEY and SVGAGI. The CDR3 is made up of 14 amino acids. The CDR3 sequence: CASSTGTLNEKLFF. The CDR3 DNA reads as TGTGCCAGCAGTACCGGGACTCTCAATGAAAAACTGTTTTTT.

The chain carries TRBV3-1 (or the pseudogene TRBV3-2) and TRBJ2-1, with 8 bases aligning to TRBD2. V shed 0 bases, J shed 2 bases, and the junction held 6 bases outside the gene matches. The CDR3 spans 17 residues. Germline CDR1 reads LGHDT; CDR2 reads YNNKEL (reference sequence). The CDR3 nucleotides are TGTGCCAGCAGCCAAGAAATCGGAGCGGGGGCCTACAATGAGCAGTTCTTC. As protein: CASSQEIGAGAYNEQFF.

V and J are TRBV5-1 and TRBJ2-7, with TRBD1 identical over 9 bases. This CDR3 region has 14 residues. Unmatched junction bases numbered 5, after V lost 4 bases and J lost 3 bases. From germline, CDR1 is SGHRS and CDR2 YFSETQ. In DNA, the CDR3 is TGCGCCAGCAGCCTCGGACAGGGGAGCTACGAGCAGTACTTC. Translating it yields CASSLGQGSYEQYF.

This chain connects TRBV6-5 to TRBJ2-7, with TRBD2 as a possible D gene (5 bases). V lost 3 bases and J 4 bases, leaving 13 bases between the germline ends. The CDR3 spans 14 residues. CDR1 is MNHEY, CDR2 SVGAGI, per germline. The CDR3 region is CASSYSSGEYEQYF. For the CDR3, the DNA is TGTGCCAGCAGTTATAGTAGTGGGGAGTACGAGCAGTACTTC.

CDR3 DNA sequence: TGTGCCAGCAGCCCCTCCGGCGGTGTAGTGTCAGATACGCAGTATTTT. This translates into CASSPSGGVVSDTQYF. V and J are TRBV7-2 and TRBJ2-3; D is unclear. The germline gives CDR1 SGHTA, CDR2 FQGNSA. This CDR3 has 16 amino acids. Trimming cost V 5 bases and J 4 bases, with 19 bases left between them.